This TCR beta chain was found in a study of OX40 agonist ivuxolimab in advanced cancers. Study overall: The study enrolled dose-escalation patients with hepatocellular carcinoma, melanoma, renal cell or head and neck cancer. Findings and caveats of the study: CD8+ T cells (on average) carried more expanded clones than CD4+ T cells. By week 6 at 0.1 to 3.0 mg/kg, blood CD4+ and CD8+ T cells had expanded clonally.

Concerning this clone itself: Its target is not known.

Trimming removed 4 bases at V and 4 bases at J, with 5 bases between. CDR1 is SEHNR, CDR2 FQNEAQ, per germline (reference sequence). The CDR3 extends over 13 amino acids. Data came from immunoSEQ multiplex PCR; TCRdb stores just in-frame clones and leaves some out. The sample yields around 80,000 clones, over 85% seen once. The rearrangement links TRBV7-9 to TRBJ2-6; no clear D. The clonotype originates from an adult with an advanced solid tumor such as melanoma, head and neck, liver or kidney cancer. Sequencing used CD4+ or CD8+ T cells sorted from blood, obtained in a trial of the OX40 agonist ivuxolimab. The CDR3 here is CASSSGGANVLTF. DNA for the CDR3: TGTGCCAGCAGCTCTGGGGGGGCCAACGTCCTGACTTTC.